The sequence of this T cell receptor beta chain was determined in a study of T cell responses to AZD1222 COVID-19 vaccine. Whole-study context: Second doses were pooled across both intervals (about 4 or about 12 weeks).

Concerning this clone: Its antigen remains unidentified.

Findings and limits, study-wide: Researchers report vaccine-associated CD4 TCRs spanning spike, with dominance at 160-218 and 743-854. The donors showed a predominance of white British ancestry and of females, with possible underestimation of clonal diversity. Only five to seven individuals given AZD1222 were seropositive at baseline.

Sequenced by immunoSEQ multiplex PCR; TCRdb stores in-frame clones only, minus some. The top ten hold under 5% of the sample, which has about 160,000 clones, around 93% seen once. V was clipped by 2 bases and J by 10 bases; unmatched bases: 4. CDR3 length: 12 residues. From germline, CDR1 is SGHKS and CDR2 YYEKEE (reference sequence). The V call is TRBV5-5, the J call TRBJ2-3; TRBD2 agrees at 7 bases. Sequences were derived from peripheral blood, sampled on day 0 of AZD1222 vaccination. The receptor's source is an adult in good health. The CDR3 DNA sequence: TGTGCCAGCAGCTTTGCGGGAGACTCGCAGTATTTT. This encodes CASSFAGDSQYF.